This is a list of T cell receptor beta chains from one sample in a study of TIL therapy for anti-PD-1-resistant metastatic lung cancer. Clones were sequenced by immunoSEQ multiplex PCR, and TCRdb holds only the in-frame ones, with some missing. This table holds more than 20,000 clones, over 70% found once. This specimen consisted of blood, obtained at baseline. The receptors originated from a person between 30 and 79 years old with non-small cell lung cancer. CDR3s include the opening cysteine and the closing phenylalanine or tryptophan. D genes are given only for firm matches. Where a row states a size, it is once, few, many or the class of an expanded clone; other rows omit it.

CDR3aa: CASSLERYNEQFF; CDR3nt: TGTGCCAGCAGCTTGGAAAGGTACAATGAGCAGTTCTTC; v_gene: TRBV5-4; abundance: NA; j_gene: TRBJ2-1; d_gene: NA
CDR3aa: CASSVGGRNEQFF; CDR3nt: TGTGCCAGCAGCGTAGGGGGGAGGAATGAGCAGTTCTTC; v_gene: TRBV9; abundance: NA; j_gene: TRBJ2-1; d_gene: NA
CDR3aa: CAWSFRGLSHEQYF; CDR3nt: TGTGCCTGGAGTTTCAGGGGGTTGTCACACGAGCAGTACTTC; v_gene: TRBV30; abundance: NA; j_gene: TRBJ2-7; d_gene: TRBD1
CDR3aa: CASSQGDGLITGDGYTF; CDR3nt: TGTGCCAGCAGCCAAGGGGACGGACTCATTACTGGGGATGGCTACACCTTC; v_gene: TRBV9; abundance: NA; j_gene: TRBJ1-2; d_gene: NA
CDR3aa: CASNPLAGVNEQFF; CDR3nt: TGTGCCAGCAACCCACTAGCGGGAGTCAATGAGCAGTTCTTC; v_gene: TRBV6-5; abundance: once; j_gene: TRBJ2-1; d_gene: TRBD2
CDR3aa: CASSIGASGRSGETQYF; CDR3nt: TGTGCCAGTAGTATAGGGGCTAGCGGGAGGTCTGGAGAGACCCAGTACTTC; v_gene: TRBV19; abundance: few; j_gene: TRBJ2-5; d_gene: TRBD2
CDR3aa: CASENNGSGNTIYF; CDR3nt: TGTGCCAGCGAGAACAATGGCTCTGGAAACACCATATATTTT; v_gene: TRBV28; abundance: NA; j_gene: TRBJ1-3; d_gene: NA
CDR3aa: CASSEAIAGSEQYF; CDR3nt: TGTGCCAGCAGTGAAGCGATTGCCGGGTCCGAGCAGTACTTC; v_gene: TRBV6-1; abundance: few; j_gene: TRBJ2-7; d_gene: NA
CDR3aa: CASSRAGTGLYEQYF; CDR3nt: TGTGCCAGCAGCAGGGCCGGGACAGGTCTTTACGAGCAGTACTTC; v_gene: TRBV6-5; abundance: NA; j_gene: TRBJ2-7; d_gene: TRBD1
CDR3aa: CASSDSRIRWQPQHF; CDR3nt: TGTGCCAGCAGCGACTCCCGCATCCGGTGGCAGCCCCAGCATTTT; v_gene: TRBV21-1; abundance: NA; j_gene: TRBJ1-5; d_gene: NA
CDR3aa: CASSVAGGSYNEQFF; CDR3nt: TGTGCCAGCAGCGTAGCCGGGGGCTCCTACAATGAGCAGTTCTTC; v_gene: TRBV9; abundance: NA; j_gene: TRBJ2-1; d_gene: NA